Listed below are T cell receptor beta chains from one sample, sequenced in a study of blood T cell repertoires in COVID-19. The table came from immunoSEQ multiplex PCR; TCRdb's copy has only in-frame clones and leaves some out. The sample shows some 280,000 clones, over 75% of them seen only once. The sample was peripheral blood. Every receptor here comes from a woman in her fifties or sixties with acute or convalescent COVID-19. CDR3s include the opening cysteine and the closing phenylalanine or tryptophan. The order of the fields is J gene, D gene, CDR3 length, clone size, V gene, CDR3 DNA, CDR3 protein. D genes are given only for firm matches. A clone size is listed for some rows: how often the clone was seen (once, few, many), or a class if it is expanded.

J gene: TRBJ2-3
D gene: TRBD2
CDR3 length: 19
clone size: NA
V gene: TRBV28
CDR3 DNA: TGTGCCAGCAGTTCCGGCATTTGGCGGGGAGGGCTCAACACAGATACGCAGTATTTT
CDR3 protein: CASSSGIWRGGLNTDTQYF

J gene: TRBJ1-2
D gene: NA
CDR3 length: 13
clone size: NA
V gene: TRBV28
CDR3 DNA: TGTGCCAGCAGTTTAGGCGGCCCCTATGGCTACACCTTC
CDR3 protein: CASSLGGPYGYTF

J gene: TRBJ2-1
D gene: TRBD2
CDR3 length: 14
clone size: once
V gene: TRBV6-5
CDR3 DNA: TGTGCCTCGTCTCTAGCGGGAGACTACAATGAGCAGTTCTTC
CDR3 protein: CASSLAGDYNEQFF

J gene: TRBJ2-1
D gene: NA
CDR3 length: 15
clone size: NA
V gene: TRBV7-2
CDR3 DNA: TGTGCCAGCAGCTTAGCGACAGGATCCTACAATGAGCAGTTCTTC
CDR3 protein: CASSLATGSYNEQFF

J gene: TRBJ1-1
D gene: NA
CDR3 length: 12
clone size: NA
V gene: TRBV28
CDR3 DNA: TGTGCCAGCAGCCTAATGAACACTGAAGCTTTCTTT
CDR3 protein: CASSLMNTEAFF

J gene: TRBJ2-2
D gene: NA
CDR3 length: 14
clone size: NA
V gene: TRBV19
CDR3 DNA: TGTGCCGCCTCTCCCGGGGAGAACACCGGGGAGCTGTTTTTT
CDR3 protein: CAASPGENTGELFF

J gene: TRBJ1-1
D gene: NA
CDR3 length: 13
clone size: NA
V gene: TRBV6-2/TRBV6-3
CDR3 DNA: TGTGCCAGCAGTAAACTTACAGGGACTGAAGCTTTCTTT
CDR3 protein: CASSKLTGTEAFF

J gene: TRBJ1-2
D gene: NA
CDR3 length: 17
clone size: NA
V gene: TRBV7-8
CDR3 DNA: TGTGCCAGCAGCTTAGGAGAGGGCGGAGGAACTAACTATGGCTACACCTTC
CDR3 protein: CASSLGEGGGTNYGYTF

J gene: TRBJ2-2
D gene: NA
CDR3 length: 16
clone size: NA
V gene: TRBV18
CDR3 DNA: TGTGCCAGCTCACCGCGACAGGGAGGGAACACCGGGGAGCTGTTTTTT
CDR3 protein: CASSPRQGGNTGELFF

J gene: TRBJ2-4
D gene: NA
CDR3 length: 15
clone size: NA
V gene: TRBV28
CDR3 DNA: TGTGCCAGCAGTTTAAGGGGTTATGGCAAAAACATTCAGTACTTC
CDR3 protein: CASSLRGYGKNIQYF

J gene: TRBJ2-7
D gene: TRBD1
CDR3 length: 14
clone size: once
V gene: TRBV9
CDR3 DNA: TGTGCCAGCAGCGCTCCCGGGACAGGGGGCGAGCAGTACTTC
CDR3 protein: CASSAPGTGGEQYF

J gene: TRBJ2-2
D gene: TRBD1
CDR3 length: 17
clone size: NA
V gene: TRBV30
CDR3 DNA: TGTGCCTGGAGGCCAAGGGCCGGGACAGGGGACACCGGGGAGCTGTTTTTT
CDR3 protein: CAWRPRAGTGDTGELFF

J gene: TRBJ2-1
D gene: NA
CDR3 length: 17
clone size: NA
V gene: TRBV6-1
CDR3 DNA: TGTGCCAGCAGTGAAGAAGGGGGAAAGGGGCTCTACAATGAGCAGTTCTTC
CDR3 protein: CASSEEGGKGLYNEQFF

J gene: TRBJ2-5
D gene: NA
CDR3 length: 13
clone size: NA
V gene: TRBV29-1
CDR3 DNA: TGCAGCGTGCACCGGGTGATGGAAGAGACCCAGTACTTC
CDR3 protein: CSVHRVMEETQYF

J gene: TRBJ1-4
D gene: NA
CDR3 length: 14
clone size: NA
V gene: TRBV6-5
CDR3 DNA: TGTGCCAGCAGTCGACAGGTTTGGGATGAAAAACTGTTTTTT
CDR3 protein: CASSRQVWDEKLFF

J gene: TRBJ1-5
D gene: TRBD1
CDR3 length: 15
clone size: NA
V gene: TRBV10-3
CDR3 DNA: TGTGCCATCAGTGAAGGACAGGGGATTGATCAGCCCCAGCATTTT
CDR3 protein: CAISEGQGIDQPQHF

J gene: TRBJ2-7
D gene: NA
CDR3 length: 14
clone size: NA
V gene: TRBV27
CDR3 DNA: TGTGCCAGCAGTACCTACCGGGACACCTACGAGCAGTACTTC
CDR3 protein: CASSTYRDTYEQYF

J gene: TRBJ1-5
D gene: TRBD1
CDR3 length: 16
clone size: NA
V gene: TRBV5-8
CDR3 DNA: TGTGCCAGCACCCAGGGGAAAGGGGGCAATCGGCAGCCCCAGCATTTT
CDR3 protein: CASTQGKGGNRQPQHF